A selection of T cell receptor beta chains follows, all from one sample in a study of patients and donors after allogeneic stem cell transplantation. TCRdb independently ran MiXCR on the RT-PCR reads; one entry per CDR3 protein. The table shows about 110,000 distinct CDR3 sequences, with approximately 35% occurring only once. Source material: blood, either unsorted or a sorted T cell fraction (not recorded which). These receptor sequences come from a human donor who was either an allogeneic HSCT recipient or a stem cell or donor lymphocyte infusion donor (not recorded which). It is not recorded whose cells these are; they may come from a transplant donor. The conserved cysteine and the conserved F or W are not part of the CDR3 here. Each record gives: V gene, CDR3 protein.

V gene: TRBV7-9; CDR3 protein: ASSFPGLAGAGNEQF
V gene: TRBV27; CDR3 protein: ASLSWTSGRHEQF
V gene: TRBV4-3; CDR3 protein: ASSQEGRFNEQF
V gene: TRBV28; CDR3 protein: ASIGDRVSGRENIQY
V gene: TRBV6-2/TRBV6-3; CDR3 protein: ASSRTAQGNTGELF
V gene: TRBV30; CDR3 protein: AWNRGRTYNEQF
V gene: TRBV9; CDR3 protein: ASSETSGMTDTQY
V gene: TRBV12-3/TRBV12-4; CDR3 protein: ASSPPRVPDTQY
V gene: TRBV20-1; CDR3 protein: SARAPGTNEQF
V gene: TRBV20-1; CDR3 protein: SANGESTDTQY
V gene: TRBV3-1; CDR3 protein: ASSQDPRVGTSSQF
V gene: TRBV4-1; CDR3 protein: ASSLTGLVNQPQH
V gene: TRBV18; CDR3 protein: ASSQRKGPNTEAF
V gene: TRBV7-3; CDR3 protein: ASSLRRYNEQF
V gene: TRBV7-2; CDR3 protein: ASSLAAGKLF
V gene: TRBV7-2; CDR3 protein: ASSLGRAGNTIY
V gene: TRBV20-1; CDR3 protein: SAGGGSGNTIY